Here is one T cell receptor beta chain with its context. This clonotype was seen a handful of times. The target of this receptor is not known. No clone much larger than this one lies a single base away; base qualities are absent. The library was built by means of multiplex PCR. The instrument was an Illumina HiSeq 4000. CDR3 regions were amplified by Arm-PCR with iRepertoire HTBI primers to construct TCR beta libraries. Gel purification was performed on PCR products prior to sequencing. For the original study's pipeline: Across samples, some 62 TRBV and 13 to 15 TRBJ segments were identified and used for gene usage analysis of CDR3 amino acid clonotypes. COPE and FqMerger were used to merge filtered high-quality paired reads into contigs. BLAST was used to align contigs to the IMGT TRBV, TRBD and TRBJ reference genes, and CDR3 was defined following IMGT. Any clonotype with a frequency above 0.1% was counted as a highly expanded clone. Repertoire diversity was measured by Shannon entropy, and V-J evenness by the Gini coefficient. A clonotype found in more than one individual was treated as public. TCRdb reanalyzed the raw reads on its own, using fastp at Q25 for trimming and MiXCR for clone calling, and kept in-frame beta chains. Identical CDR3 proteins give one entry, which carries the most common genes and DNA. The V and J calls, along with clone size, are taken from TCRdb and not from the paper's own processing. This sample is represented by around 400,000 distinct CDR3 sequences; roughly a sixth of them were singletons. Of the sample, 22% is held by the ten largest clones.

The data belong to a study of regulatory T cells in long-lasting Graves disease (dated by TCRdb to the early 2020s). Notes on the research overall: Newly diagnosed Graves' disease patients had taken antithyroid drugs for less than 3 months. The study took place in China and was registered as a clinical trial. This study used TCR sequencing and RNA sequencing of peripheral blood to compare persistent Graves' disease patients against newly diagnosed Graves' disease patients. A total of about 33 samples were covered by TCR sequencing, comprising approximately 13 persistent and approximately 20 newly diagnosed Graves' disease patients.

Relative to germline, V is missing 0 bases and J is missing 8 bases, with 9 bases of the junction outside any gene match. Per the germline V gene, MNHEY is the CDR1 and SVGEGT is the CDR2. The CDR3 holds 15 amino acids from the cysteine to the phenylalanine. The kept DNA is CDR3 alone, 45 bases in frame from the first base. The label giving this sample's time point can be read as: newly diagnosed GD, antithyroid drugs for less than 3 months. For both TCR sequencing and RNA sequencing, RNA was extracted from PBMCs using TRIzol. The diagnosis of Graves' disease followed American Thyroid Association guidelines. The patients came from an endocrinology department in Xi'an, China. From each patient, approximately 9 milliliters of peripheral blood was collected into an EDTA anticoagulant tube. Ficoll Paque Plus density gradient separation was used to isolate PBMCs, and no additional T cell sorting was done. An Agilent 2100 Bioanalyzer and agarose gel were used to assess RNA quality, and a NanoDrop 2000 was used to measure RNA concentration.

The full study reports these points: Compared with newly diagnosed patients, patients with persistent Graves' disease had lower TCR Shannon entropy and fewer highly expanded clones, which suggests clonal expansion. Persistent disease showed preferential use of TRBV28, TRBJ1-2 and TRBJ2-5, whereas newly diagnosed disease favored TRBV20-1 and TRBJ2-1. Persistent patients shared more public clonotypes among themselves (2,741) than newly diagnosed patients did (approximately 970). Peripheral blood alone was examined, since thyroid tissue, which constituted the primary lesion, could not be accessed. Sequencing and analysis were restricted to the TCR beta chain. As a limitation, the authors acknowledged that the small sample size may reduce accuracy.

In this chain, TRBV6-2 or TRBV6-3 is recombined with TRBJ1-2, and 7 junction bases match TRBD1. The receptor was derived from a female donor with Graves disease. The specimen was peripheral blood mononuclear cells (PBMCs), collected at new diagnosis, from a patient treated with antithyroid drugs. Read as DNA, the sequence is TGTGCCAGCAGTTACTCGAGCAGGGGGGAAGCAGGCTACACCTTC. Its protein is CASSYSSRGEAGYTF.